The next 22 T cell receptor beta chains were all read from a single sample in a study of T cell changes during pregnancy in multiple sclerosis. The repertoire was sequenced with immunoSEQ multiplex PCR; TCRdb's copy has only in-frame clones and lacks some. Of 85,000 to 130,000 clones listed, 94% are singletons. The specimen comprised peripheral blood, sampled before pregnancy. Every receptor here comes from a female donor with multiple sclerosis, enrolled in a pregnancy study.

The rearrangement uses TRBV4-3 and TRBJ2-5, with 7 bases matching TRBD1. This CDR3 has 15 residues. Per germline, CDR1 LGHNA and CDR2 YSLEER. V lost 2 bases, J lost 2 bases, and 5 bases stayed unmatched. The CDR3 DNA is TGCGCCAGCAGCCAATTAAGGACAGGTCAAGAGACCCAGTACTTC. Translating gives CASSQLRTGQETQYF.

The chain combines TRBV21-1 with TRBJ1-1; the table assigns TRBD1, which was not confirmed against the DNA. TRBV21-1 is a listed pseudogene. This CDR3 is 21 amino acids long. In DNA, the CDR3 is TGTGCCAGCAGCGAAAATCCAACCGGGACAGGGCATGCGGGGATGAACACTGAAGCTTTCTTT. It yields the protein CASSENPTGTGHAGMNTEAFF.

J is TRBJ2-7 and V is TRBV4-2, with 8 positions matching TRBD2. Germline values: CDR1 LGHNA, CDR2 YNFKEQ. The CDR3 is 18 amino acids. J gave up 6 bases and V 1 base, and 17 bases lay outside the gene matches. The CDR3 DNA reads TGTGCCAGCAGCCAAGGCATAGCGGGATTCCCACTCCAGGGCGAGCAGTACTTC. This codes for CASSQGIAGFPLQGEQYF.

This sequence joins TRBV6-1 and TRBJ2-1, with D uncertain. Germline CDR1 is MNHNS and CDR2 is SASEGT. The V end was cut by 1 base, the J end by 4 bases, with 11 bases between. The CDR3 has 15 amino acids. Here the CDR3 DNA reads TGTGCCAGCAGTGAAGGATGGAGAGCATACAATGAGCAGTTCTTC. Encoded protein: CASSEGWRAYNEQFF.

This clone was counted a single time. V is TRBV7-4 and J is TRBJ1-5, with 7 bases lining up with TRBD1. This CDR3 is built from 22 residues. The germline CDR1 and CDR2 sequences are SGHVT and SQSDAQ. V shed 5 bases, J shed 0 bases, and the junction held 25 bases outside the gene matches. Written as DNA, the CDR3 is TGTGCCAGCAGCCCCCCTCGAACAGGGGATGGGGTGGGGGCTTATAGCAATCAGCCCCAGCATTTT. Translating it yields CASSPPRTGDGVGAYSNQPQHF.

V is TRBV6-4 and J is TRBJ2-1, with 7 bases lining up with TRBD2. V was pared by 8 bases and J by 0 bases, with 10 bases of the junction left unmatched. Germline assignment: CDR1 MRHNA and CDR2 SNTAGT. CDR3 size: 16 residues. CDR3 amino acids: CASRREAHLSYNEQFF. The DNA for the CDR3 is TGTGCCAGCCGCCGGGAGGCCCACCTCTCCTACAATGAGCAGTTCTTC.

The chain joins TRBV7-2 to TRBJ2-7; the match to TRBD2 covers 7 bases. Germline assignment: CDR1 SGHTA and CDR2 FQGNSA. CDR3 length: 15 amino acids. Trimming cost V 4 bases and J 3 bases; bases outside gene matches: 9. CDR3 amino acids: CASSWISGRHYEQYF. For the CDR3, the DNA is TGTGCCAGCAGCTGGATTAGCGGGCGGCACTACGAGCAGTACTTC. The variable domain in full, with the rest retrieved from reference TRBV7-2 and TRBJ2-7, is GAGVSQSPSNKVTEKGKDVELRCDPISGHTALYWYRQSLGQGLEFLIYFQGNSAPDKSGLPSDRFSAERTGGSVSTLTIQRTQQEDSAVYLCASSWISGRHYEQYFGPGTRLTVT.

The V and J genes are TRBV5-1 and TRBJ2-1; no reliable D call. The CDR3 runs 12 residues. Germline V gene data show CDR1 as SGHRS and CDR2 as YFSETQ. The ends were cut back, 2 bases at V and 3 bases at J, with 3 bases in the middle. The DNA for the CDR3 is TGCGCCAGCAGCTTCTACTACAATGAGCAGTTCTTC. This translates into CASSFYYNEQFF.

The chain combines TRBV5-1 with TRBJ2-5; TRBD2 agrees at 10 bases. V shed 7 bases and J 1 base; nucleotides not matched to a gene: 4. Germline lookup yields CDR1 SGHRS and CDR2 YFSETQ. This CDR3 contains 14 residues. The CDR3 DNA is TGCGCCAGCCGACTAGCGGGCCCCCAAGAGACCCAGTACTTC. It yields the protein CASRLAGPQETQYF.

The chain carries TRBV7-8 and TRBJ2-7, with D possibly matching TRBD1 (5 bases). CDR3 length: 14 amino acids. Germline CDR1 is SGHVS and CDR2 is FQNEAQ. Trimming shortened V by 6 bases and J by 5 bases, and 17 bases separated the two germline ends. The CDR3: CASRDLRGANEQYF. The CDR3 coding sequence is TGTGCCAGCAGGGACCTAAGGGGTGCGAACGAGCAGTACTTC. The full variable domain, in which reference TRBV7-8 and TRBJ2-7 provide the parts outside the CDR3, is GAGVSQSPRYKVAKRGQDVALRCDPISGHVSLFWYQQALGQGPEFLTYFQNEAQLDKSGLPSDRFFAERPEGSVSTLKIQRTQQEDSAVYLCASRDLRGANEQYFGPGTRLTVT.

This chain joins TRBV4-1 and TRBJ2-7; the D gene is possibly TRBD1 (5 bases). The germline V gene has CDR1 MGHRA and CDR2 YSYEKL. V was pared by 1 base and J by 1 base, with 8 bases between. The length of the CDR3 is 14 residues. DNA for the CDR3: TGCGCCAGCAGCCAAGCGCAGGGATCCTACGAGCAGTACTTC. It codes for CASSQAQGSYEQYF.

This clone occurred once. The V gene is TRBV6-5, the J gene TRBJ2-3; no clear D. CDR3 length equals 11 residues. From germline, CDR1 is MNHEY and CDR2 SVGAGI. V was cut by 7 bases and J by 9 bases, with 11 bases left in between. Here the CDR3 reads CASTHLTTQYF. CDR3 coding DNA: TGTGCCAGCACCCACCTTACAACGCAGTATTTT.

The V call is TRBV19, the J call TRBJ1-2; 8 bases fit TRBD1. The CDR3 spans 19 residues. The germline CDR1 and CDR2 sequences are LNHDA and SQIVND (reference sequence). With V trimmed by 3 bases and J by 7 bases, 22 bases remained unmatched. The chain's CDR3 is CASSIPRQGFTVTGRGYTF. The DNA for the CDR3 is TGTGCCAGTAGTATTCCCCGACAGGGGTTTACCGTTACGGGTCGTGGCTACACCTTC.

The CDR3 DNA reads TGTGCCAGCAGCTTAGGCGCTGTTGACACCATATATTTT. Amino acids: CASSLGAVDTIYF. The J gene is TRBJ1-3, the V gene TRBV7-9; D call uncertain. Germline CDR1 and CDR2: SEHNR and FQNEAQ (reference sequence). Trimming cost V 1 base and J 8 bases, with 9 bases left between them. The CDR3 length is 13 residues.

V and J are TRBV4-1 and TRBJ2-6; TRBD1 matches at 8 bases. Germline CDR1 reads MGHRA; CDR2 reads YSYEKL. V lost 1 base and J lost 2; bases outside the gene matches: 7. The CDR3 covers 18 residues. CDR3 region: CASSQVVAQGAGANVLTF. CDR3 bases: TGCGCCAGCAGCCAAGTAGTGGCACAGGGGGCTGGGGCCAACGTCCTGACTTTC.

The chain joins TRBV4-1 to TRBJ2-1; 7 bases are a match to TRBD1. This CDR3 comprises 15 residues. Germline CDR1 and CDR2: MGHRA and YSYEKL. The ends lost 4 bases at V and 5 bases at J; junction bases unmatched: 8. Written as DNA, the CDR3 is TGCGCCAGCAGCCCGGCAGGGGGAAACAACAATGAGCAGTTCTTC. Protein product: CASSPAGGNNNEQFF.

Comment on this clone: One end of the junction fails to match germline, which may point to a read error. The gene calls are TRBV7-9 and TRBJ2-7; TRBD2 might be the D (6 bases). The CDR3 runs 13 residues. In germline, CDR1 is SEHNR, CDR2 FQNEAQ (reference sequence). The CDR3 DNA follows: TGTGCCAGCAGAATCGAAGGGAGGCCGGGGCAGAGCTTC. Translating it yields CASRIEGRPGQSF.

The gene calls are TRBV6-5 and TRBJ1-1; TRBD1 might be the D (6 bases). This CDR3 is 14 amino acids long. Trimming left V 2 bases short and J 5 bases short, with 12 bases between. Germline CDR1 is MNHEY and CDR2 is SVGAGI. The CDR3 region is CASSYGQGITEAFF. The CDR3 region has the DNA TGTGCCAGCAGTTACGGGCAGGGGATTACTGAAGCTTTCTTT.

The V gene is TRBV5-4, the J gene TRBJ1-2; 11 bases align to TRBD1. CDR3 length equals 14 residues. CDR1 and CDR2 (germline): SGHNT, YYREEE (reference sequence). J gave up 4 bases and V 4 bases, and 3 bases lay outside the gene matches. This CDR3 is CASSPGTGGYGYTF. In DNA form, the CDR3 reads TGTGCCAGCAGCCCTGGGACAGGGGGCTATGGCTACACCTTC.

This chain uses TRBV7-9 with TRBJ2-7, with TRBD2 matching over 7 bases. This CDR3 comprises 15 residues. Germline V CDR1 and CDR2: SEHNR, FQNEAQ (reference sequence). With 4 bases clipped from V and 5 bases from J, the junction kept 11 bases outside the gene matches. DNA for the CDR3: TGTGCCAGCAGCTCCACACTAGCGATCGGCGACGAGCAGTACTTC. Protein product: CASSSTLAIGDEQYF.

This chain connects TRBV7-3 to TRBJ2-2, with TRBD2 matching over 13 bases. The trim removed 4 bases at V and 4 bases at J, leaving 3 bases unmatched. This CDR3 has 16 residues. The germline V gene has CDR1 SGHTA and CDR2 FQGTGA. CDR3 bases: TGTGCCAGCAGCTCGGGACTAGCGGGAATCACCGGGGAGCTGTTTTTT. Its translation is CASSSGLAGITGELFF.

The chain links TRBV11-1 to TRBJ2-6; 8 nucleotides agree with TRBD1. CDR1 and CDR2 (germline): SGHAT, FQDESV (reference sequence). The CDR3 covers 13 residues. The V gene end was trimmed by 3 bases and the J gene end by 9 bases; junction bases not matched to a gene: 1. The CDR3 sequence is CASSFGQGNVLTF. CDR3 coding DNA: TGTGCCAGCAGCTTCGGACAGGGCAACGTCCTGACTTTC.